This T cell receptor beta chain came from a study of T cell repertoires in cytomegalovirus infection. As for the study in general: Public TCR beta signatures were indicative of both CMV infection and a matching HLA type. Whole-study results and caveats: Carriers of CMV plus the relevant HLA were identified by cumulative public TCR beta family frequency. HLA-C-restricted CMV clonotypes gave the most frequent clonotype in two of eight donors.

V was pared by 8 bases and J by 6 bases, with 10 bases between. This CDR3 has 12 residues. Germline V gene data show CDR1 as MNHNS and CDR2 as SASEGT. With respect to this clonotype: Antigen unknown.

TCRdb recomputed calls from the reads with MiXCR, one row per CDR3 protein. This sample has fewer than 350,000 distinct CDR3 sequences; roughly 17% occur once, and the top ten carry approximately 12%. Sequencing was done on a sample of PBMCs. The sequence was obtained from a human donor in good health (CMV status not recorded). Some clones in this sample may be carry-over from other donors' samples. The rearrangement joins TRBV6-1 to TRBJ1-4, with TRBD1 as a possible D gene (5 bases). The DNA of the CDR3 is TGTGCCAGCGCCAGGGCGGATGAAAAACTGTTTTTT. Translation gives CASARADEKLFF.